The clone carrying this T cell receptor (beta chain) was recorded once. Its specificity is not known. The sample originates from a study of OX40 agonist ivuxolimab in advanced cancers. Study outcomes and limitations: Nonresponders, in some cases, also had low normalized T-cell clonal expansion.

The repertoire was sequenced with immunoSEQ multiplex PCR; TCRdb's copy has only in-frame clones and lacks some. The sample yields some 76,000 clones, 92% seen once. The V end was cut by 7 bases, the J end by 4 bases, with 17 bases between. This CDR3 is built from 15 residues. Per the germline V gene, CDR1 is SNHLY and CDR2 is FYNNEI. V is TRBV2 and J is TRBJ1-5, with D possibly matching TRBD1 (5 bases). The TCR sequence derives from an adult with an advanced solid tumor such as melanoma, head and neck, liver or kidney cancer. The material was CD4+ or CD8+ T cells sorted from blood, obtained in a trial of the OX40 agonist ivuxolimab. In DNA, the CDR3 is TGTGCCAGCAACCTCGACAGTCCCCTTAATCAGCCCCAGCATTTT. Protein: CASNLDSPLNQPQHF.